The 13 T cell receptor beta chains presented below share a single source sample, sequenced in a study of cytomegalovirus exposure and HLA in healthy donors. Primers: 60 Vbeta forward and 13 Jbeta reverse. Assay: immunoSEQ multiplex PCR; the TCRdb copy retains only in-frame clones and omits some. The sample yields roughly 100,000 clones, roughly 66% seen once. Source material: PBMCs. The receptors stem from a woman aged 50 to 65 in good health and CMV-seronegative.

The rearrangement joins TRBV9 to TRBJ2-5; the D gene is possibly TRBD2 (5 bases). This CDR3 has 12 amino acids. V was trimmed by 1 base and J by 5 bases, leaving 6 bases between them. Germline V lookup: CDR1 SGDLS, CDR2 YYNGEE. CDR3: CASSVREETQYF. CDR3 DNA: TGTGCCAGCAGCGTAAGGGAGGAGACCCAGTACTTC. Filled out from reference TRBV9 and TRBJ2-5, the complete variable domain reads DSGVTQTPKHLITATGQRVTLRCSPRSGDLSVYWYQQSLDQGLQFLIQYYNGEERAKGNILERFSAQQFPDLHSELNLSSLELGDSALYFCASSVREETQYFGPGTRLLVL.

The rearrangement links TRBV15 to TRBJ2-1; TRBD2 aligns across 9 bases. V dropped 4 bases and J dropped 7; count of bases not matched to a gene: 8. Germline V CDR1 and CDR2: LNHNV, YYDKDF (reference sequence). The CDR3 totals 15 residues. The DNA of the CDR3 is TGTGCCACCAGCATAGCGGGAGAACCCCGGAATGAGCAGTTCTTC. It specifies CATSIAGEPRNEQFF.

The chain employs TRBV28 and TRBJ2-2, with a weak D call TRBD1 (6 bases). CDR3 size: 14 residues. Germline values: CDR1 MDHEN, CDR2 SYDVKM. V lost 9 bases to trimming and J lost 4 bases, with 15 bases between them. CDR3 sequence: CASGGQSGTGELFF. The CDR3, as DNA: TGTGCCAGTGGAGGACAGTCGGGCACCGGGGAGCTGTTTTTT.

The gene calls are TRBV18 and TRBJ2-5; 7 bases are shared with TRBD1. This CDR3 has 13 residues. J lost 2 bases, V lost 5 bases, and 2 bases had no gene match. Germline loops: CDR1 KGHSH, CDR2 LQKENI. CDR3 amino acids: CASSRDRQETQYF. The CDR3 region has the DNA TGTGCCAGCTCAAGGGACAGACAAGAGACCCAGTACTTC.

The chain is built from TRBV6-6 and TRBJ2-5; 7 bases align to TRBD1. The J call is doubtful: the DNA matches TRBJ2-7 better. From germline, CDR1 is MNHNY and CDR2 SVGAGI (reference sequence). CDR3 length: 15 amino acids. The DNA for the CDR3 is TGTGCCAGCAGTTACGACGGGGACAGAAACTACGAGCAGTACTTC. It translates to CASSYDGDRNYEQYF.

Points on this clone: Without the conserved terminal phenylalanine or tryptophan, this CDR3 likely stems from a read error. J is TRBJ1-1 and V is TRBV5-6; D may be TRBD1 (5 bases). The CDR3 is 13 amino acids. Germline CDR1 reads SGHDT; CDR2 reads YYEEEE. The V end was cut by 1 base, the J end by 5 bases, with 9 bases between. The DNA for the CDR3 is TGTGCCAGCAGCTTGCTCAGGGATACTGAAGCTTTCATT. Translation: CASSLLRDTEAFI.

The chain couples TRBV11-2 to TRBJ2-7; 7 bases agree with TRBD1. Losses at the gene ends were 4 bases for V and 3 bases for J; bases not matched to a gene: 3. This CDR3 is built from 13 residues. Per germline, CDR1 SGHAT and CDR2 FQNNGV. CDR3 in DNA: TGTGCCAGCAGCTCGGGACAGATCTACGAGCAGTACTTC. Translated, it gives CASSSGQIYEQYF.

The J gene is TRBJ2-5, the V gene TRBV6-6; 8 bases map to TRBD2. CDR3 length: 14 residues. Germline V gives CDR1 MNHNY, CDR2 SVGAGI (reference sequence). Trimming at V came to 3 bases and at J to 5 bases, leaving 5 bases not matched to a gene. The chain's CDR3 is CASSYSAGVETQYF. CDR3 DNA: TGTGCCAGCAGTTATTCAGCGGGGGTCGAGACCCAGTACTTC.

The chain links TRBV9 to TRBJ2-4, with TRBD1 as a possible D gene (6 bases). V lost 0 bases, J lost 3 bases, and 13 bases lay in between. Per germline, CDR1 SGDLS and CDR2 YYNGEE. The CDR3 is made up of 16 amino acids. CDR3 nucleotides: TGTGCCAGCAGCGTAGCTAAGGGACAACTCAAAAACATTCAGTACTTC. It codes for CASSVAKGQLKNIQYF.

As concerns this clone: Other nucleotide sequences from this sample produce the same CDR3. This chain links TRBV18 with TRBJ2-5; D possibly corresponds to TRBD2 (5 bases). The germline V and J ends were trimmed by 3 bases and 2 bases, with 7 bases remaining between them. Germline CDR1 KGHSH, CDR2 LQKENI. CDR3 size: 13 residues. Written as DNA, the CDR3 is TGTGCCAGCTCACCGGGAGTACAAGAGACCCAGTACTTC. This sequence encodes CASSPGVQETQYF.

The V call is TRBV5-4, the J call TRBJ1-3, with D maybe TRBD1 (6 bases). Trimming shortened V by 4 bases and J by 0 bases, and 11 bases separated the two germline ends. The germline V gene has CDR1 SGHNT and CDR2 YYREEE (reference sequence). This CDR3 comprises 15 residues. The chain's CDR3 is CASSVDSHSGNTIYF. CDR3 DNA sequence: TGTGCCAGCAGCGTGGACAGCCACTCTGGAAACACCATATATTTT.

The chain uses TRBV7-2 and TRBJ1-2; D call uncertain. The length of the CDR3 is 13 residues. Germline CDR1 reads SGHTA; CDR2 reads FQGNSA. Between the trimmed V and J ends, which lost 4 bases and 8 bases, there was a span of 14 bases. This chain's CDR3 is CASSSLSSGGYTF. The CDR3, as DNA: TGTGCCAGCAGCTCACTGAGTTCAGGAGGCTACACCTTC.

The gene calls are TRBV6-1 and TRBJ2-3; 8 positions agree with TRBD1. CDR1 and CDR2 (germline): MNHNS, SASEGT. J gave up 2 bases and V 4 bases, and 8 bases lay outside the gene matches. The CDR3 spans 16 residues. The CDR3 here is CASSALTGANTDTQYF. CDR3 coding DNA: TGTGCCAGCAGTGCGCTGACAGGGGCGAACACAGATACGCAGTATTTT.